This is a list of T cell receptor beta chains from one sample in a study of neurological immune-mediated disorders. One entry per CDR3 protein results from TCRdb running MiXCR on the 5' RACE reads. The sample includes roughly 50,000 distinct CDR3 sequences, about 13% of them seen just once. What was sequenced was PBMCs. The receptors here all came from a woman in her sixties or seventies with HTLV-1-associated myelopathy (HAM/TSP). Both conserved end residues are part of each CDR3. Fields, in order: clone size, J gene, V gene, D gene, CDR3 DNA, CDR3 protein. D genes are given only for firm matches. Not all rows give a size; the values are once, few, many and, for expanded clones, a class.

many	TRBJ1-4	TRBV5-1	NA	TGCGCCAGCAGCTTATACCGGGGTGCTAATGAAAAACTGTTTTTT	CASSLYRGANEKLFF
many	TRBJ2-3	TRBV27	NA	TGTGCCAGCCTCCTTTGGTGGGAGAGGGAGGATACGCAGTATTTT	CASLLWWEREDTQYF
many	TRBJ2-5	TRBV7-2	NA	TGTGCCAGCAGCCCATCGGGGGCCCAGTACTTC	CASSPSGAQYF
NA	TRBJ2-7	TRBV20-1	NA	TGCGGTGCTGGGGCAGGGACATGGCTTGGAGAGCAGTACTTC	CGAGAGTWLGEQYF
many	TRBJ1-1	TRBV20-1	NA	TGCAGTGCGCCCGCCCGGACCACTGAAGCTTTCTTT	CSAPARTTEAFF
many	TRBJ1-6	TRBV5-1	NA	TGCGCCAGCAGCTTGGATGGCCCGAGGGGTAATTCACCCCTCCACTTT	CASSLDGPRGNSPLHF
many	TRBJ1-5	TRBV27	NA	TGTGCCAGCAGCCCTGGGGGGGCCAATCAGCCCCAGCATTTT	CASSPGGANQPQHF
many	TRBJ2-7	TRBV29-1	NA	TGCAGCGTTGAAGACTTCGGAAGCTCCTACGAGCAGTACTTC	CSVEDFGSSYEQYF
many	TRBJ2-1	TRBV29-1	NA	TGCAGCGTTTCAGGACAGTACAATGAGCAGTTCTTC	CSVSGQYNEQFF
many	TRBJ2-1	TRBV6-6	TRBD2	TGTGCCAGCAGTGGAATAGGCGGGAGCTCCTACAATGAGCAGTTCTTC	CASSGIGGSSYNEQFF
many	TRBJ2-1	TRBV3-1	NA	TGTGCCAGCAGCCAGGATACTAGCGAGCAGTTCTTC	CASSQDTSEQFF
few	TRBJ2-6	TRBV5-1	NA	TGCGCCAGCAGCTTGGCCCGGGTCGAGGGGGCTGGGGCCAACGTCCTGACTTTC	CASSLARVEGAGANVLTF
few	TRBJ2-5	TRBV12-3/TRBV12-4	NA	TGTGCCAGCAGTCTTGGGGTCAGGGAGACCCAGTACTTC	CASSLGVRETQYF
many	TRBJ2-3	TRBV5-1	TRBD2	TGCGCCAGCAGCTTGGAAGGACTAGCGGGAGGTAGTGATACGCAGTATTTT	CASSLEGLAGGSDTQYF
NA	TRBJ2-1	TRBV7-9	NA	TGTGCCAGCAGCTTAGCGGGCGGCCACAATGAGCAGTTCTTC	CASSLAGGHNEQFF
many	TRBJ1-3	TRBV3-1	TRBD1	TGTGCCAGCAGCCAAGGGACAGGGGCTGGAAACACCATATATTTT	CASSQGTGAGNTIYF
many	TRBJ2-2	TRBV7-8	TRBD2	TGTGCCAGCAGAGTCCGGGGGGTAGGGGCCACCGGGGAGCTGTTTTTT	CASRVRGVGATGELFF
many	TRBJ1-2	TRBV12-5	NA	TGTGCTAGTGGTACCTGGTATGGCTACACCTTC	CASGTWYGYTF
many	TRBJ1-1	TRBV6-5	NA	TGTGCCAGCAGCCGACTAGGGGGAGGGAGGAAGGTGGAAGCTTTCTTT	CASSRLGGGRKVEAFF
medium-sized	TRBJ2-7	TRBV5-1	NA	TGCGCCAGCAGCTTGGTTGGACTATTCGAGCAGTACTTC	CASSLVGLFEQYF
many	TRBJ2-3	TRBV7-3	NA	TGTGCCAGCAGCTTATCTAGAGATACAGATACGCAGTATTTT	CASSLSRDTDTQYF
many	TRBJ2-2	TRBV7-9	TRBD1	TGTGCCAGCAGCTTGGGACAGTCGAACACCGGGGAGCTGTTTTTT	CASSLGQSNTGELFF
many	TRBJ2-1	TRBV5-1	NA	TGCGCCAGCAGCTTGGGAGGGATTACCTACAATGAGCAGTTCTTC	CASSLGGITYNEQFF
medium-sized	TRBJ2-7	TRBV5-1	NA	TGCGCCAGCAGCCCCCCGGGACTTCCCTACGAGCAGTACTTC	CASSPPGLPYEQYF
many	TRBJ2-7	TRBV25-1	NA	TGTGCCAGCAGTGAATTTGGGGTCTCCTACGAGCAGTACTTC	CASSEFGVSYEQYF
many	TRBJ2-6	TRBV3-1	NA	TGTGCCAGCAGCCCAGACGGGGCCAACGTCCTGACTTTC	CASSPDGANVLTF
many	TRBJ2-3	TRBV5-6	NA	TGTGCCAGCGGAGCCCTTAGCGTTATGCCCACAGATACGCAGTATTTT	CASGALSVMPTDTQYF
many	TRBJ2-7	TRBV3-1	TRBD2	TGTGCCAGCAGCTTCACTAGCGGAGAAGGGTCCTACGAGCAGTACTTC	CASSFTSGEGSYEQYF
many	TRBJ2-7	TRBV7-2	TRBD2	TGTGCCAGCAGCCCAAGGACTAGCGGCCGCGAGCAGTACTTC	CASSPRTSGREQYF
many	TRBJ2-7	TRBV20-1	TRBD2	TGCAGTGCTAGTGTGGCGGGAGGGCCCTACGAGCAGTACTTC	CSASVAGGPYEQYF
many	TRBJ2-1	TRBV10-2	TRBD2	TGCGCCAGCAAAGGGACTAGCGGGAGACGATCCTACAATGAGCAGTTCTTC	CASKGTSGRRSYNEQFF
many	TRBJ2-1	TRBV7-2	TRBD2	TGTGCCAGCAGCTTAGCAGGGACTAGCGGGAGTGTTCACAATGAGCAGTTCTTC	CASSLAGTSGSVHNEQFF
many	TRBJ2-5	TRBV20-1	NA	TGCAGTGCTAATTTGGTAGCTCCCTCCAAGACCCAGTACTTC	CSANLVAPSKTQYF
many	TRBJ2-1	TRBV20-1	TRBD2	TGCAGTGCTAGTGCGGGAGCTGGTTACAATGAGCAGTTCTTC	CSASAGAGYNEQFF
many	TRBJ2-1	TRBV24-1	TRBD2	TGTGCCACCAGTGATCTAGCGGGGAGACGGGATGAGCAGTTCTTC	CATSDLAGRRDEQFF
many	TRBJ1-2	TRBV7-9	NA	TGTGCCAGCAGCTTAGGCCAGGGCAATGGCTACACCTTC	CASSLGQGNGYTF
many	TRBJ2-2	TRBV12-5	TRBD2	TGTGCTAGTGGCCAACGACTAGCGGGAGACACCGGGGAGCTGTTTTTT	CASGQRLAGDTGELFF